The 21 T cell receptor beta chains below all came from one sample that was sequenced in a study of T cell responses to AZD1222 COVID-19 vaccine. Sequenced by immunoSEQ multiplex PCR; TCRdb stores in-frame clones only, minus some. The sample has more than 95,000 clones, 80% to 90% seen once. The specimen was peripheral blood, collected on day 0 of MenACWY control vaccination. Receptors were obtained from an adult in good health.

The CDR3 loop reads CASSYPDQPQHF. The CDR3 region has the DNA TGTGCCAGCAGTTATCCCGATCAGCCCCAGCATTTT. V gene TRBV6-2 or TRBV6-3 combines with J gene TRBJ1-5; D unresolved. The V end was cut by 3 bases, the J end by 5 bases, with 5 bases between. The germline gives CDR1 MNHEY, CDR2 SVGEGT. The CDR3 has 12 amino acids.

The chain uses TRBV7-8 and TRBJ2-3; D is undetermined. Germline CDR1 SGHVS, CDR2 FQNEAQ. The CDR3 runs 15 residues. V dropped 7 bases and J dropped 0 bases, with 14 bases sitting between them. CDR3 sequence (DNA): TGTGCCAGCACCAAAGCATGGCTGAGCACAGATACGCAGTATTTT. Residues: CASTKAWLSTDTQYF. Drawing the rest from reference TRBV7-8 and TRBJ2-3, the complete variable domain is GAGVSQSPRYKVAKRGQDVALRCDPISGHVSLFWYQQALGQGPEFLTYFQNEAQLDKSGLPSDRFFAERPEGSVSTLKIQRTQQEDSAVYLCASTKAWLSTDTQYFGPGTRLTVL.

The chain carries TRBV9 and TRBJ1-2; D is perhaps TRBD1 (6 bases). Germline CDR1 is SGDLS and CDR2 is YYNGEE. Deletions cut 1 base from V and 7 bases from J, with 14 bases between. The CDR3 has 14 residues. DNA for the CDR3: TGTGCCAGCAGCGTAAATACAGGGCCGAGTGGCTACACCTTC. It encodes CASSVNTGPSGYTF.

The gene calls are TRBV5-1 and TRBJ1-1; D is unresolved. Trimming left V 0 bases short and J 3 bases short, with 6 bases between. Germline CDR1 and CDR2: SGHRS and YFSETQ. There are 13 residues in the CDR3. The CDR3: CASSLAGYTEAFF. The CDR3 nucleotides are TGCGCCAGCAGCTTGGCAGGTTACACTGAAGCTTTCTTT.

The chain recombines TRBV2 with TRBJ1-5; a weak D match, TRBD1 (5 bases). Germline-derived CDR1 and CDR2 are SNHLY and FYNNEI. The CDR3 length is 15 residues. The V gene lost 6 bases and the J gene lost 4 bases, with 16 bases spanning the gap. The CDR3 sequence: CASRAGRGNNQPQHF. CDR3 DNA sequence: TGTGCCAGCAGAGCGGGACGGGGGAATAATCAGCCCCAGCATTTT.

The V and J genes are TRBV6-1 and TRBJ2-2, with D perhaps matching TRBD1 (5 bases). The germline V gene encodes CDR1 MNHNS and CDR2 SASEGT. Trimming shortened V by 1 base and J by 7 bases, and 10 bases separated the two germline ends. This CDR3 comprises 14 residues. Here the CDR3 DNA reads TGTGCCAGCAGTGAAGTTCCAGGGCTCGGGGAGCTGTTTTTT. Its translation is CASSEVPGLGELFF.

V and J are TRBV19 and TRBJ2-2, with 10 bases identical to TRBD1. V lost 10 bases to trimming and J lost 5 bases; unmatched junction nucleotides: 7. CDR1 is LNHDA and CDR2 is SQIVND in the germline V gene (reference sequence). CDR3 length: 14 amino acids. The CDR3 nucleotides read TGTGCCACCTCTTGGGACAGGGGTACCGGGGAGCTGTTTTTT. Amino acid sequence: CATSWDRGTGELFF.

This clone was seen a single time. The chain employs TRBV30 and TRBJ1-3, with unresolved D. Trimming stripped 3 bases from V and 10 bases from J, with 13 bases between. There are 12 residues in the CDR3. CDR1 is GTSNPN, CDR2 SVGIG, per germline (reference sequence). The CDR3 region has the DNA TGTGCCTGGAGCGATCGGGGAGAGACCATATATTTT. It translates to CAWSDRGETIYF.

In its sample, this clone was seen a few times. CDR3 nucleotide sequence: TGTGCCAGCAGCCAAATTAGTGGCGAGCAGTACTTC. This encodes CASSQISGEQYF. V is TRBV3-1 (or the pseudogene TRBV3-2) and J is TRBJ2-7; D ambiguous. The V gene's germline CDR1 is LGHDT and CDR2 YNNKEL (reference sequence). Trimming pared 2 bases from V and 6 bases from J, leaving 8 bases between. The CDR3 spans 12 residues.

This clone appeared once. J is TRBJ1-1 and V is TRBV19; tentative D call: TRBD1 (5 bases). Trimming shortened V by 0 bases and J by 1 base, and 9 bases separated the two germline ends. The CDR3 spans 15 residues. CDR1 and CDR2 from the germline V gene are LNHDA and SQIVND (reference sequence). CDR3: CASSIDHRQNTEAFF. In nucleotides, the CDR3 is TGTGCCAGTAGTATAGACCACAGGCAGAACACTGAAGCTTTCTTT.

This clone was picked up one time. The same CDR3 arises from other DNA sequences in this sample as well. This chain links TRBV2 with TRBJ1-1; tentative D call: TRBD1 (6 bases). CDR1 is SNHLY and CDR2 is FYNNEI in the germline V gene. CDR3 length equals 13 residues. Trimming pared 7 bases from V and 1 base from J, leaving 10 bases between. CDR3 amino acids: CASTWTENTEAFF. CDR3 coding DNA: TGTGCCAGCACGTGGACAGAGAACACTGAAGCTTTCTTT. Looking up the rest from reference TRBV2 and TRBJ1-1 gives the full variable domain: EPEVTQTPSHQVTQMGQEVILRCVPISNHLYFYWYRQILGQKVEFLVSFYNNEISEKSEIFDDQFSVERPDGSNFTLKIRSTKLEDSAMYFCASTWTENTEAFFGQGTRLTVV.

The CDR3 bases are TGCAGTGCTAGTAAAGAGCGCCTAAGGCAGTTCTTC. Protein: CSASKERLRQFF. The chain joins TRBV20-1 to TRBJ2-1; D gene ambiguous. The germline V gene has CDR1 DFQATT and CDR2 SNEGSKA (reference sequence). The CDR3 spans 12 residues. V shed 3 bases and J shed 12 bases, with 15 bases lying between them.

The chain recombines TRBV4-2 with TRBJ2-1, with 7 bases that match TRBD2. This CDR3 spans 15 amino acids. With V trimmed by 4 bases and J by 5 bases, 8 bases remained unmatched. CDR1 LGHNA and CDR2 YNFKEQ come from the germline V gene. The CDR3 DNA follows: TGTGCCAGCAGCCTCACGGGGGGAGTTAACAATGAGCAGTTCTTC. It specifies CASSLTGGVNNEQFF.

The chain is built from TRBV5-4 and TRBJ2-1; 9 nucleotides match TRBD1. The CDR3 extends over 13 amino acids. Germline trimming cut 2 bases from V and 8 bases from J; bases unmatched to any gene: 2. Germline V lookup: CDR1 SGHNT, CDR2 YYREEE (reference sequence). The CDR3, as DNA: TGTGCCAGCAGCTTACAGGGGGCCGATGAGCAGTTCTTC. Protein: CASSLQGADEQFF.

The chain is built from TRBV24-1 and TRBJ2-1; 8 nucleotides line up with TRBD2. This CDR3 contains 16 residues. Germline CDR1 is KGHDR and CDR2 is SFDVKD. Germline trimming cut 2 bases from V and 2 bases from J; bases unmatched to any gene: 4. The DNA for the CDR3 is TGTGCCACCAGTGATTCTAGCGGGCCCCCCTACAATGAGCAGTTCTTC. Amino acid sequence: CATSDSSGPPYNEQFF.

The genes are TRBV5-1 and TRBJ2-7; D is possibly TRBD1 (7 bases). V was trimmed by 0 bases and J by 0 bases, leaving 13 bases between them. CDR3 length: 16 amino acids. Germline V gene data show CDR1 as SGHRS and CDR2 as YFSETQ. The CDR3 region has the DNA TGCGCCAGCAGCTTGGTTCCAGGGGGGAACTCCTACGAGCAGTACTTC. Amino acid sequence: CASSLVPGGNSYEQYF.

This clone was picked up one time. V and J are TRBV29-1 and TRBJ2-1, with 10 bases fitting TRBD1. From germline, CDR1 is SQVTM and CDR2 ANQGSEA. The CDR3 loop spans 15 amino acids. V lost 5 bases, J lost 10 bases, and 14 bases stayed unmatched. CDR3 in amino acids: CSVPRDRGSGREQFF. The CDR3 DNA reads as TGCAGCGTTCCTCGGGACAGGGGATCGGGAAGGGAGCAGTTCTTC.

The chain employs TRBV7-9 and TRBJ1-4, with 9 bases matching TRBD1. The CDR3 totals 15 residues. The V gene's germline CDR1 is SEHNR and CDR2 FQNEAQ (reference sequence). The trim removed 5 bases at V and 8 bases at J, leaving 9 bases unmatched. The CDR3 DNA sequence: TGTGCCAGCAGCCGGTCCGGGACAGGGAGCGAAAAACTGTTTTTT. Translated: CASSRSGTGSEKLFF. The whole variable domain, filled in from reference TRBV7-9 and TRBJ1-4, reads DTGVSQNPRHKITKRGQNVTFRCDPISEHNRLYWYRQTLGQGPEFLTYFQNEAQLEKSRLLSDRFSAERPKGSFSTLEIQRTEQGDSAMYLCASSRSGTGSEKLFFGSGTQLSVL.

The J gene is TRBJ2-1, the V gene TRBV7-3; 8 bases line up with TRBD2. CDR3 length equals 15 residues. Losses at the gene ends were 5 bases for V and 5 bases for J; bases not matched to a gene: 8. Germline V lookup: CDR1 SGHTA, CDR2 FQGTGA. CDR3 sequence: CASSQGPGGHNEQFF. The DNA for the CDR3 is TGTGCCAGCAGCCAGGGGCCGGGAGGGCACAATGAGCAGTTCTTC.

V and J are TRBV30 and TRBJ2-3; D is ambiguous. The V end was cut by 0 bases, the J end by 2 bases, with 3 bases between. Germline loops: CDR1 GTSNPN, CDR2 SVGIG (reference sequence). The CDR3 length is 12 residues. The CDR3 DNA is TGTGCCTGGAGTGTAGCCACAGATACGCAGTATTTT. Translated, it gives CAWSVATDTQYF.

The chain employs TRBV5-6 and TRBJ2-1; D is tentatively TRBD1 or TRBD2 (6 bases each). CDR1 is SGHDT, CDR2 YYEEEE, per germline. This CDR3 is 12 amino acids long. The V end lost 6 bases, the J end lost 13 bases, and 17 bases lay between the germline ends. The CDR3 nucleotides are TGTGCCAGCATCCAGGAGGGGGACCAACAGTTCTTC. Its protein is CASIQEGDQQFF.